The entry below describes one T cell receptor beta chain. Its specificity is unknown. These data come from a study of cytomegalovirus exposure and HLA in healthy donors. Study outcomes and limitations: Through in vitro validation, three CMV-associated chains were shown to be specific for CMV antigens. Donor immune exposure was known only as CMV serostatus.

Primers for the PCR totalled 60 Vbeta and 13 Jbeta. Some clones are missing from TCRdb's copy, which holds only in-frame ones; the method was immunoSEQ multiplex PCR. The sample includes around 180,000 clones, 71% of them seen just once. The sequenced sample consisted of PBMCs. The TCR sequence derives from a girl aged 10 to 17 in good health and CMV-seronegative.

For the CDR3, the DNA is TGCGCCAGCAGCGTACAGGGCCGGGAGCTGTTTTTT. It is translated as CASSVQGRELFF. V usage is TRBV5-1 and J usage is TRBJ2-2; D may be TRBD1 (6 bases). CDR3 length: 12 amino acids. Germline V gene data show CDR1 as SGHRS and CDR2 as YFSETQ. Trimming removed 4 bases at V and 9 bases at J, with 10 bases between.